This T cell receptor beta chain was identified during a study of blood T cell repertoires in COVID-19 (dated by TCRdb to 2018 to 2020). Study-wide context: Samples covering the acute and convalescent phases of COVID-19 were provided by collaborators in the United States, Italy and Spain. The material from the prospective study consisted of cDNA or gDNA derived from T cells, B-cell-depleted T cells, or PBMCs. Subjects who had been exposed to COVID-19, were actively infected with it, or had recovered from it provided the deeply sampled blood TCRbeta repertoires that made up the dataset. The repertoires were released in a freely available public database intended as a resource for research on the immune response to SARS-CoV-2. Samples were obtained from the ongoing ImmuneRACE study (first 160 participants) and from over a thousand subjects provided by 6 global collaborators. A de-identified subject ID, COVID-19 status, age in years and sex were almost always included in the sample metadata. Where available, HLA class I and class II types were obtained from metadata supplied by the sample provider rather than from assay-based typing. Study-wide findings and limitations: Clinical and demographic metadata were provided uncurated, with the amount varying by source and participant.

A word on this clone: Its antigen is still unknown. Within one base of it there is no much larger clone, and no base qualities were kept.

Each collaborating institution followed its own protocols to collect whole blood in K2EDTA tubes. Collaborator samples were shipped for TCRbeta analysis as frozen whole blood, isolated PBMCs, or DNA extracted from either sample type. TCRbeta CDR3 regions were amplified from genomic DNA by means of the immunoSEQ Assay, a bias-controlled multiplex PCR. Processing in the source paper ran as follows. Nucleated cell counts per sample were estimated from amplification of reference gene primers within the assay. To quantify the absolute abundance of each unique TCRbeta CDR3 rearrangement, sequence reads were collapsed and filtered. For each sample, productive Simpson clonality was calculated as the square root of Simpson's diversity index over productive rearrangements. TCRdb took over this immuneACCESS table, retaining in-frame rearrangements with V and J assigned. Such tables are incomplete; in checked studies, under half of the missing clones stem from an unresolved V gene, and the remainder is unexplained. That table furnishes V, J and clone size, whereas the DNA furnished D and trimming. The sample records tens of thousands of clones, more than 75% of which are singletons. The top ten constitute more than 1% of the sample.

This sequence was found in a man in his sixties or seventies with acute or convalescent COVID-19. The sample comprised peripheral blood.

The DNA reads TGTGCCAGCGGGGACAGTAAAAACTATGGCTACACCTTC. It is translated as CASGDSKNYGYTF. This chain joins TRBV28 to TRBJ1-2, with 7 bases in between that match TRBD1. The CDR3 starts with the cysteine, ends with the phenylalanine, and has 13 residues. Only the CDR3 DNA is retained, 39 bases long and in frame from the first base. The junction shows trimming of 8 bases on V and 2 bases on J, and the gene matches do not reach 5 bases of it. CDR1 and CDR2, looked up from the germline V gene, are MDHEN and SYDVKM.